A single sample gave rise to the 11 T cell receptor beta chains below, sequenced in a study of control samples from healthy donors and cancer patients. TCRdb's copy holds only in-frame clones and misses some; the assay was immunoSEQ multiplex PCR. The data show about 170,000 clones, about nine tenths seen once. The sequenced sample was blood. Every receptor here comes from a middle-aged woman in good health.

The chain links TRBV4-1 to TRBJ2-1; 7 bases are a match to TRBD2. V dropped 0 bases and J dropped 4; count of bases not matched to a gene: 3. The CDR3 length is 15 residues. Looked up from germline, CDR1 is MGHRA and CDR2 is YSYEKL. The CDR3 region has the DNA TGCGCCAGCAGCCAAGAAGGCGGGGGATACAATGAGCAGTTCTTC. Translation: CASSQEGGGYNEQFF.

The gene calls are TRBV10-3 and TRBJ2-1; a weak D match, TRBD2 (5 bases). V dropped 4 bases and J dropped 4 bases, with 11 bases sitting between them. CDR3 length: 14 amino acids. Germline lookup yields CDR1 ENHRY and CDR2 SYGVKD. The CDR3 DNA reads TGTGCCATCAGTGGGCGGGTCGGATACAATGAGCAGTTCTTC. Its translation is CAISGRVGYNEQFF.

The chain links TRBV21-1 to TRBJ1-2; no check of the table's D call, TRBD1, against the DNA was made. TRBV21-1 is listed as a pseudogene. The CDR3 has 18 amino acids. The DNA for the CDR3 is TGTGCCAGCAGCAAATACCGGGACACTCGACCCCTTAACTATGGCTACACCTTC. Residues: CASSKYRDTRPLNYGYTF.

The chain combines TRBV2 with TRBJ2-5; a weak D match, TRBD2 (5 bases). CDR1 is SNHLY, CDR2 FYNNEI, per germline. The V end was cut by 3 bases, the J end by 2 bases, with 13 bases between. The CDR3 consists of 15 residues. In nucleotides, the CDR3 is TGTGCCAGCAGTGACCTGTCGGGGAAGCAAGAGACCCAGTACTTC. Residues: CASSDLSGKQETQYF.

This clone has only one observation. Written as DNA, the CDR3 is TGTGCCAGCAGTGATTCTGGGATTCAGCCCCAGCATTTT. Protein: CASSDSGIQPQHF. The gene calls are TRBV2 and TRBJ1-5; D uncertain. Germline-derived CDR1 and CDR2 are SNHLY and FYNNEI. V was trimmed by 3 bases and J by 6 bases, leaving 9 bases between them. The CDR3 loop spans 13 amino acids.

The chain couples TRBV5-1 to TRBJ1-1, with D hard to call. Germline loops: CDR1 SGHRS, CDR2 YFSETQ. The CDR3 runs 12 residues. Trimming took off 2 bases at V and 3 bases at J, with 5 bases between the two ends. The CDR3 nucleotides are TGCGCCAGCAGCTTTGGGGACACTGAAGCTTTCTTT. It translates to CASSFGDTEAFF.

J is TRBJ2-1 and V is TRBV7-9; TRBD1 matches at 7 bases. CDR1 is SEHNR and CDR2 is FQNEAQ in the germline V gene (reference sequence). With V trimmed by 1 base and J by 4 bases, 1 base remained unmatched. The CDR3 is made up of 14 amino acids. CDR3 DNA: TGTGCCAGCAGCTTAGGGGGACAGTACAATGAGCAGTTCTTC. Translated, it gives CASSLGGQYNEQFF.

This clone appeared once. The chain combines TRBV6-5 with TRBJ2-7; 8 nucleotides match TRBD2. J was trimmed by 0 bases and V by 0 bases; bases with no gene match: 4. The germline V gene encodes CDR1 MNHEY and CDR2 SVGAGI. There are 16 residues in the CDR3. Here the CDR3 reads CASSYSSGERSYEQYF. Written as DNA, the CDR3 is TGTGCCAGCAGTTACTCTAGCGGGGAGCGCTCCTACGAGCAGTACTTC.

This clone appeared once. The chain recombines TRBV5-1 with TRBJ2-3; the D gene could be TRBD1 or TRBD2 (5 bases each). The germline gives CDR1 SGHRS, CDR2 YFSETQ. The CDR3 loop spans 15 amino acids. V dropped 1 base and J dropped 0 bases, with 9 bases sitting between them. For the CDR3, the DNA is TGCGCCAGCAGCTTGTACGAGGGGAGCACAGATACGCAGTATTTT. Translating it yields CASSLYEGSTDTQYF.

The gene calls are TRBV29-1 and TRBJ1-1, with TRBD1 identical over 7 bases. This CDR3 contains 13 residues. CDR1 and CDR2 from the germline V gene are SQVTM and ANQGSEA. The V gene end was trimmed by 7 bases and the J gene end by 3 bases; junction bases not matched to a gene: 8. The CDR3 bases are TGCAGCGCTGGACAGGCAGGGTACACTGAAGCTTTCTTT. Protein product: CSAGQAGYTEAFF.

This chain links TRBV10-3 with TRBJ2-5; 13 bases match TRBD2. The CDR3 totals 15 residues. Looked up from germline, CDR1 is ENHRY and CDR2 is SYGVKD. V trimming: 4 bases; J trimming: 5 bases; junction bases outside the gene matches: 4. The CDR3 region is CAISGGTSGTETQYF. Written as DNA, the CDR3 is TGTGCCATCAGTGGCGGGACTAGCGGGACGGAGACCCAGTACTTC.